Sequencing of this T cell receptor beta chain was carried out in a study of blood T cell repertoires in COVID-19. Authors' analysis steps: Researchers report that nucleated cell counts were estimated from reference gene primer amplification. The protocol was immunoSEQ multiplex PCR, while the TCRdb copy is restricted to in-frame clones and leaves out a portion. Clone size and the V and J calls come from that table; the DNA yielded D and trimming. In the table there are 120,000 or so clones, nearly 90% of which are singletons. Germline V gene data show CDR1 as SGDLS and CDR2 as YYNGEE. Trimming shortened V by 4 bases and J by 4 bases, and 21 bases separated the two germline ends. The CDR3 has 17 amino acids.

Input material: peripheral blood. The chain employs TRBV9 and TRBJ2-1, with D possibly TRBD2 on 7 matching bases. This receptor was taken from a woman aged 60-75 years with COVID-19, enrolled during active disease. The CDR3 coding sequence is TGTGCCAGCAGCACACAACTATCGGGGGGCGGGTACAATGAGCAGTTCTTC. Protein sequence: CASSTQLSGGGYNEQFF.